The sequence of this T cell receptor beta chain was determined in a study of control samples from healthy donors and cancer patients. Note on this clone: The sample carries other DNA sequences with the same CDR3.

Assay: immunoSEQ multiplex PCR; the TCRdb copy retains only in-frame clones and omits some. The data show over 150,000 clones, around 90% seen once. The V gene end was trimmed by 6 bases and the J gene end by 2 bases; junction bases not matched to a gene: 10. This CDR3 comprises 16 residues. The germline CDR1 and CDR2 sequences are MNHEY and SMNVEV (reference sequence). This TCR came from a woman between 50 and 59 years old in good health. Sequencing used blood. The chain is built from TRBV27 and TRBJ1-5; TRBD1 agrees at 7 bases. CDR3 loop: CASSRTIGQGNQPQHF. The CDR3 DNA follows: TGTGCCAGCAGCCGGACTATCGGACAGGGCAATCAGCCCCAGCATTTT.